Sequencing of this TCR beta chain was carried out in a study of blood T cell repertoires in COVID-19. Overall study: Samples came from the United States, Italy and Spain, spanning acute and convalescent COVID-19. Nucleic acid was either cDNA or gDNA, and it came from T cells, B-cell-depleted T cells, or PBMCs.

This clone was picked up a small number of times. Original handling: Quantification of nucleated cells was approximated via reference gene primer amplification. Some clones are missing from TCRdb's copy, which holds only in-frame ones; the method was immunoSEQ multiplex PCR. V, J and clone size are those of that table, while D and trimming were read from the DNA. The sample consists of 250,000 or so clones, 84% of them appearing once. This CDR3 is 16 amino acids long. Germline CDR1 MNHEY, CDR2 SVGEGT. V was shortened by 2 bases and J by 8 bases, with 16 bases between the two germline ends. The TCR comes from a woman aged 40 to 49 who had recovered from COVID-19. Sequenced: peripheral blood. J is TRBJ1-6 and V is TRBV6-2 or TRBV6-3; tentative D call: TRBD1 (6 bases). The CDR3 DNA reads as TGTGCCAGCAGTTACGGGGGGGGCCTCGTTGATTCACCCCTCCACTTT. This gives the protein CASSYGGGLVDSPLHF.